The 9 T cell receptor beta chains in this list originate from one sample, sequenced in a study of blood T cell repertoires in COVID-19. Method: immunoSEQ multiplex PCR; TCRdb's copy keeps in-frame clones and lacks some. The repertoire includes some 70,000 clones, about 90% of them detected once, and about 15% sits in the top ten. Sequencing used peripheral blood. The receptors were gathered from a man between 40 and 49 years old with COVID-19, enrolled during active disease.

The V gene is TRBV11-2, the J gene TRBJ1-2; D is uncertain. The CDR3 is 13 amino acids. Trimming pared 4 bases from V and 5 bases from J, leaving 11 bases between. Per the germline V gene, CDR1 is SGHAT and CDR2 is FQNNGV. The DNA for the CDR3 is TGTGCCAGCAGCTCCCAAGTAGCATATGGCTACACCTTC. Protein sequence: CASSSQVAYGYTF.

This chain connects TRBV4-2 to TRBJ1-5, with no clear D. Trimming took 4 bases from V and 0 from J, leaving 7 bases between them. This CDR3 is built from 14 residues. Germline CDR1 LGHNA, CDR2 YNFKEQ. In DNA form, the CDR3 reads TGTGCCAGCAGCCGTTCCAATAGCAATCAGCCCCAGCATTTT. Encoded protein: CASSRSNSNQPQHF.

The V gene is TRBV5-1, the J gene TRBJ2-7; TRBD1 matches 8 bases. Trimming at V came to 4 bases and at J to 2 bases, leaving 5 bases not matched to a gene. The CDR3 length is 14 residues. Germline loops: CDR1 SGHRS, CDR2 YFSETQ. The CDR3 loop is CASSTTGEAYEQYF. CDR3 nucleotides: TGCGCCAGCAGCACGACAGGGGAAGCCTACGAGCAGTACTTC.

This clone has a handful of counts. The chain couples TRBV6-9 to TRBJ1-5, with D perhaps matching TRBD1 (5 bases). The length of the CDR3 is 15 residues. V lost 6 bases to trimming and J lost 4 bases, with 16 bases between them. Germline CDR1 and CDR2: MNHGY and SVAAGI. The CDR3 region is CASRVREAGNQPQHF. The CDR3 coding sequence is TGTGCCAGCAGAGTCAGGGAGGCGGGAAATCAGCCCCAGCATTTT.

This chain links TRBV6-1 with TRBJ2-5; tentative D call: TRBD1 (6 bases). The CDR3 loop spans 14 amino acids. The V and J ends lost 0 bases and 5 bases respectively, with 10 bases between them. Germline V gives CDR1 MNHNS, CDR2 SASEGT. Here the CDR3 reads CASSEAHQGETQYF. CDR3 nucleotide sequence: TGTGCCAGCAGTGAAGCGCACCAGGGGGAGACCCAGTACTTC.

CDR3: CASSYDPGLIDEQYF. CDR3 sequence (DNA): TGTGCCAGCAGTTACGATCCGGGACTAATCGACGAGCAGTACTTC. The chain employs TRBV7-9 and TRBJ2-7; 7 positions agree with TRBD2. CDR3 size: 15 residues. With V trimmed by 6 bases and J by 5 bases, 13 bases remained unmatched. Germline V CDR1 and CDR2: SEHNR, FQNEAQ (reference sequence). Full variable domain (remainder filled in from reference TRBV7-9 and TRBJ2-7): DTGVSQNPRHKITKRGQNVTFRCDPISEHNRLYWYRQTLGQGPEFLTYFQNEAQLEKSRLLSDRFSAERPKGSFSTLEIQRTEQGDSAMYLCASSYDPGLIDEQYFGPGTRLTVT.

J is TRBJ1-4 and V is TRBV5-8; 7 bases are shared with TRBD1. This CDR3 has 16 residues. J was trimmed by 7 bases and V by 0 bases; bases with no gene match: 9. The germline V gene has CDR1 SGHTS and CDR2 YDEGEE. The CDR3 DNA is TGTGCCAGCAGCTTGGGGCAGGGGGTTCACGGTGAAAAACTGTTTTTT. The encoded protein is CASSLGQGVHGEKLFF.

J is TRBJ2-5 and V is TRBV7-3; D is uncertain. CDR1 is SGHTA, CDR2 FQGTGA, per germline. The length of the CDR3 is 13 residues. V lost 5 bases, J lost 4 bases, and 11 bases lay in between. Here the CDR3 DNA reads TGTGCCAGCAGCCCGGTCAGGTCAGAGACCCAGTACTTC. Residues: CASSPVRSETQYF.

V is TRBV5-4 and J is TRBJ1-2; TRBD1 agrees at 7 bases. Germline CDR1 and CDR2: SGHNT and YYREEE (reference sequence). V shed 7 bases and J 2 bases; nucleotides not matched to a gene: 11. The CDR3 length is 15 residues. For the CDR3, the DNA is TGTGCCAGCTATGCAGGGGGATTTGCCAACTATGGCTACACCTTC. Amino acid sequence: CASYAGGFANYGYTF.